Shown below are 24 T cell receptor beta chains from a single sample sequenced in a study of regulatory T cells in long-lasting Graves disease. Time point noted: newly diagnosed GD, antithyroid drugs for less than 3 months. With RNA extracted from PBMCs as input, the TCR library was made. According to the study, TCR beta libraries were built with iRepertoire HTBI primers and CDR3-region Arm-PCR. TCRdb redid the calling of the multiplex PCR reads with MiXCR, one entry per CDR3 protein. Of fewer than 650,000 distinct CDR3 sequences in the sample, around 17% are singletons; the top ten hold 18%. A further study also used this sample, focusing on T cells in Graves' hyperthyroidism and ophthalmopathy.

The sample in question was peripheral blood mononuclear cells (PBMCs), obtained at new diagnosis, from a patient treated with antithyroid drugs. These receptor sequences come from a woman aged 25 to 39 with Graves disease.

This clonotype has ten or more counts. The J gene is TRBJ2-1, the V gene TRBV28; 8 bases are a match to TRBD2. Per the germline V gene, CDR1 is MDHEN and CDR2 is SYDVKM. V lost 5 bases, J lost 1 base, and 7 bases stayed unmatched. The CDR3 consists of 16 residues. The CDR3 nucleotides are TGTGCCAGCAGTACCCCGGGACTAGGGTCCTACAATGAGCAGTTCTTC. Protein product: CASSTPGLGSYNEQFF.

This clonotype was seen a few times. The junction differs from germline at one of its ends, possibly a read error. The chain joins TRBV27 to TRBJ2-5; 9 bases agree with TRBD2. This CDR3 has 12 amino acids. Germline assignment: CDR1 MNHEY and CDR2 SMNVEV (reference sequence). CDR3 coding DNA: TGTGCCAGCAGTGCTAGGGGGACTAGCATACACTTC. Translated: CASSARGTSIHF.

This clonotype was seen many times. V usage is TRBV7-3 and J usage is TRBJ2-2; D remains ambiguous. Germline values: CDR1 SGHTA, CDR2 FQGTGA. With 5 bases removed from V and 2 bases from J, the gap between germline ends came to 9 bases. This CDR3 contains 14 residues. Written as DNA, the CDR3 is TGTGCCAGCAGCGTCCTCAGTAACACCGGGGAGCTGTTTTTT. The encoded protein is CASSVLSNTGELFF.

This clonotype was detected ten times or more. CDR3 residues: CAISESTSVYNEQFF. DNA for the CDR3: TGTGCCATCAGTGAGTCAACTAGCGTCTACAATGAGCAGTTCTTC. V gene TRBV10-3 combines with J gene TRBJ2-1; TRBD2 agrees at 7 bases. CDR1 ENHRY and CDR2 SYGVKD come from the germline V gene. The V gene end was trimmed by 0 bases and the J gene end by 3 bases; junction bases not matched to a gene: 2. CDR3 length: 15 amino acids.

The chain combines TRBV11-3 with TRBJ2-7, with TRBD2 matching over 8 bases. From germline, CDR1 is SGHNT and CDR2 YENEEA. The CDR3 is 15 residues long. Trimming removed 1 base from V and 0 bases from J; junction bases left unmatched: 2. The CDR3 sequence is CASSLAGGDSYEQYF. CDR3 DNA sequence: TGTGCCAGCAGCTTAGCCGGGGGGGACTCCTACGAGCAGTACTTC.

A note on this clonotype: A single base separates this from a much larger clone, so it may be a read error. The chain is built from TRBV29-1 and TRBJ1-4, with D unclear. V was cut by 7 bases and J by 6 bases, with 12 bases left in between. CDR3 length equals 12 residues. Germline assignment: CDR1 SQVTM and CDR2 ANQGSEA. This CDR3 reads CSAGLGDEKLFF. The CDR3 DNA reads TGCAGCGCTGGTCTCGGGGATGAAAAACTGTTTTTT.

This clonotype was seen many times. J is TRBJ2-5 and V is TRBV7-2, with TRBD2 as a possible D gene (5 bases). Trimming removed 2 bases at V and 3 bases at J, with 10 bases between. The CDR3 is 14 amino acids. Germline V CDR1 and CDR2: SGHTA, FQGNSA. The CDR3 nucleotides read TGTGCCAGCAGCTTAACGTTGGAGGAAGAGACCCAGTACTTC. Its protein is CASSLTLEEETQYF.

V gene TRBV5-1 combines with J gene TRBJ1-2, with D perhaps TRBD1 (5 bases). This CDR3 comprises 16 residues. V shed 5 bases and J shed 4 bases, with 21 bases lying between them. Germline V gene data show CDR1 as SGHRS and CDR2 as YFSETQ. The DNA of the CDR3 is TGCGCCAGCAGACTCGGACACGATCTGGGGGGCTATGGCTACACCTTC. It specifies CASRLGHDLGGYGYTF.

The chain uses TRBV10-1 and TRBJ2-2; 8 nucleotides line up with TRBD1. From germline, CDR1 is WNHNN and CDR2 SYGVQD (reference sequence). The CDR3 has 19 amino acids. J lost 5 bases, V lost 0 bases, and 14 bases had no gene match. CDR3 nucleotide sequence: TGCGCCAGCAGTGAGTCGGGGGAGATGGGACAGGCTAGGACCGGGGAGCTGTTTTTT. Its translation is CASSESGEMGQARTGELFF.

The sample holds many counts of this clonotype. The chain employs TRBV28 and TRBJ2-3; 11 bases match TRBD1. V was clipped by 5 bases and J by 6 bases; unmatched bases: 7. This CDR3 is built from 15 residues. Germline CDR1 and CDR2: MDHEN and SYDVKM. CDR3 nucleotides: TGTGCCAGCAGTCGACCGGGACAGGGGGACGATACGCAGTATTTT. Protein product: CASSRPGQGDDTQYF. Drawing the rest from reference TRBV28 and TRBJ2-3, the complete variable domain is DVKVTQSSRYLVKRTGEKVFLECVQDMDHENMFWYRQDPGLGLRLIYFSYDVKMKEKGDIPEGYSVSREKKERFSLILESASTNQTSMYLCASSRPGQGDDTQYFGPGTRLTVL.

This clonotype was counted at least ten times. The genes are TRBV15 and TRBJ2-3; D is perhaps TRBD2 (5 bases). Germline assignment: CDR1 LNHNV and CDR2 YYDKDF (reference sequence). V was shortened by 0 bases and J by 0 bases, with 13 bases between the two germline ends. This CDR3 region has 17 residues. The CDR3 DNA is TGTGCCACCAGCAGAGAGTGGGGAGTTTTTAGCACAGATACGCAGTATTTT. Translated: CATSREWGVFSTDTQYF.

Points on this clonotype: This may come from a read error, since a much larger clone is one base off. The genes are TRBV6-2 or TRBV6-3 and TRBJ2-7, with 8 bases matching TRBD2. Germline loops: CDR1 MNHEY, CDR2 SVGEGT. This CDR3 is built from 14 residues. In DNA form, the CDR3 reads TGTGCCAGCAGTAAACTAGCGGCCTCCTACGAGCAGCACTTC. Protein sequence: CASSKLAASYEQHF.

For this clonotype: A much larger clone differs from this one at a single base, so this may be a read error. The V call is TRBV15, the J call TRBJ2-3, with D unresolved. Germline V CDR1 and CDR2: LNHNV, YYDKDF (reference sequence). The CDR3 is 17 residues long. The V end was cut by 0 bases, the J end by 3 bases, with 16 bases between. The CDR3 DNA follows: TGTGCCACCAGCAGAGATCCCCGACCCTTCCAAACAGATACGCAGTATTTT. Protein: CATSRDPRPFQTDTQYF.

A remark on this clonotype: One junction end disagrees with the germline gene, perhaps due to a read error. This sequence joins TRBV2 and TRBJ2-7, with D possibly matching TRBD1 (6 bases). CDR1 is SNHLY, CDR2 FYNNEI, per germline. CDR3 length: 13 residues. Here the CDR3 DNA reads TGTGCCAGCAGTCTAACAGGGCGATACGGGCAGTACTTC. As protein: CASSLTGRYGQYF.

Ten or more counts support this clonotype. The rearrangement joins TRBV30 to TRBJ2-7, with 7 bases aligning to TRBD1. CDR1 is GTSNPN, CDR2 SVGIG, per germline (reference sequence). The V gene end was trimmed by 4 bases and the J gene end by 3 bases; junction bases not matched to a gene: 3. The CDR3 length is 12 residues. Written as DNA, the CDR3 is TGTGCCTGGAAGGGACAGAGCTACGAGCAGTACTTC. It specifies CAWKGQSYEQYF.

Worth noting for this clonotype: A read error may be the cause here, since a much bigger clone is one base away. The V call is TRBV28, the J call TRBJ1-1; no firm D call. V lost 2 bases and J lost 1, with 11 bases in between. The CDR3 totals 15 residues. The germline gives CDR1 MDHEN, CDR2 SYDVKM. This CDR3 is CASSLGSSGNTEAFF. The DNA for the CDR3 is TGTGCCAGCAGTTTAGGGAGCAGTGGGAACACTGAAGCTTTCTTT.

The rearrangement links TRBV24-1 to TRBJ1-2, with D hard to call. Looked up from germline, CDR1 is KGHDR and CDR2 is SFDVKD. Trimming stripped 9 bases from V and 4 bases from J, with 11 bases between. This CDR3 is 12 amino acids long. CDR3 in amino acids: CATSSVFYGYTF. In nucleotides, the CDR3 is TGTGCCACCTCTTCCGTTTTCTATGGCTACACCTTC.

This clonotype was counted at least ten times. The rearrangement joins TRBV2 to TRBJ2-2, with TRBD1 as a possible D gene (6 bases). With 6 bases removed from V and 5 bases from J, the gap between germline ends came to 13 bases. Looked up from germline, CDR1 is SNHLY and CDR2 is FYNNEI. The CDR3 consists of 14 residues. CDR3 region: CASRDNRVTGELFF. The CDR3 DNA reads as TGTGCCAGCAGAGATAACAGGGTAACCGGGGAGCTGTTTTTT.

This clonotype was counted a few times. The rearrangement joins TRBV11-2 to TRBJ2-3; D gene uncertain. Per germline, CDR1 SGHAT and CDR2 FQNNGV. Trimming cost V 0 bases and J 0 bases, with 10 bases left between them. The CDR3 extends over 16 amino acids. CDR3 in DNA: TGTGCCAGCAGCTTAGAGGGTGGGGTTAGCACAGATACGCAGTATTTT. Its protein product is CASSLEGGVSTDTQYF. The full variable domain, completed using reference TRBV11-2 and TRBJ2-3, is EAGVAQSPRYKIIEKRQSVAFWCNPISGHATLYWYQQILGQGPKLLIQFQNNGVVDDSQLPKDRFSAERLKGVDSTLKIQPAKLEDSAVYLCASSLEGGVSTDTQYFGPGTRLTVL.

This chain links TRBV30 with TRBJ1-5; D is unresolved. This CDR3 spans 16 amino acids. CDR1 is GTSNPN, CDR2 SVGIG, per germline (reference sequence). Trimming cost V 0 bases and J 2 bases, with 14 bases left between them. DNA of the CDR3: TGTGCCTGGAGTGTATTCGGCCAGAGCCGCAATCAGCCCCAGCATTTT. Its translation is CAWSVFGQSRNQPQHF.

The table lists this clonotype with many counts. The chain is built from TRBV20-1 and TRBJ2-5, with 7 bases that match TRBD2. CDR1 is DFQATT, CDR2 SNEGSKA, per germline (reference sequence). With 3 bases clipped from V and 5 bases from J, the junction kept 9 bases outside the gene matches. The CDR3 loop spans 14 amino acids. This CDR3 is CSASLISGMETQYF. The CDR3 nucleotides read TGCAGTGCTAGTCTTATAAGCGGGATGGAGACCCAGTACTTC.

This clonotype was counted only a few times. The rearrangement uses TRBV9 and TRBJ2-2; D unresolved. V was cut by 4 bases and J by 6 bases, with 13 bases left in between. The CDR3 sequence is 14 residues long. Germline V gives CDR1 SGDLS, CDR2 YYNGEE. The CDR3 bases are TGTGCCAGCAGCACCGTCTCGGGCCCCGGGGAGCTGTTTTTT. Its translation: CASSTVSGPGELFF.

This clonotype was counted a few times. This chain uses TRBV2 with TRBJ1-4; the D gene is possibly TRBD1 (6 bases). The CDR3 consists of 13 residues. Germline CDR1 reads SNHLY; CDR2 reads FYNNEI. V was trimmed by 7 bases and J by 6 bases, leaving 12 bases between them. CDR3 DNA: TGTGCCAGCACGGCAGGGGAGTATGAAAAACTGTTTTTT. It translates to CASTAGEYEKLFF.

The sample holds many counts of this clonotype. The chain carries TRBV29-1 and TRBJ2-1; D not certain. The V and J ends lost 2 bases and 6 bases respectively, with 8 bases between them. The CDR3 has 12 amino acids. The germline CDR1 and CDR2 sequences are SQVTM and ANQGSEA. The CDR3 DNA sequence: TGCAGCGTTGAAAGGTCCCGCAATGAGCAGTTCTTC. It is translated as CSVERSRNEQFF.